This T cell receptor beta chain was sequenced in a study of kidney transplant recipient with SARS-CoV-2 infection. The table lists this clonotype with a few counts. One entry per CDR3 protein results from TCRdb running MiXCR on the reads. The table shows approximately 250,000 distinct CDR3 sequences, with about 28% occurring only once. Germline V lookup: CDR1 DFQATT, CDR2 SNEGSKA (reference sequence). This CDR3 contains 14 residues. V lost 6 bases, J lost 7 bases, and 11 bases stayed unmatched. The specimen was a blood sample, collected at baseline and around day 120 from a kidney transplant recipient. The clonotype was recovered from a male patient in his thirties who had COVID-19 and was a kidney transplant recipient. A share of the T cells may be of graft donor origin. The rearrangement joins TRBV20-1 to TRBJ2-2; 7 bases map to TRBD2. The CDR3 DNA reads as TGCAGTGCCAAGTCGGGGGGAGCGATCGGGGAGCTGTTTTTT. It yields the protein CSAKSGGAIGELFF.